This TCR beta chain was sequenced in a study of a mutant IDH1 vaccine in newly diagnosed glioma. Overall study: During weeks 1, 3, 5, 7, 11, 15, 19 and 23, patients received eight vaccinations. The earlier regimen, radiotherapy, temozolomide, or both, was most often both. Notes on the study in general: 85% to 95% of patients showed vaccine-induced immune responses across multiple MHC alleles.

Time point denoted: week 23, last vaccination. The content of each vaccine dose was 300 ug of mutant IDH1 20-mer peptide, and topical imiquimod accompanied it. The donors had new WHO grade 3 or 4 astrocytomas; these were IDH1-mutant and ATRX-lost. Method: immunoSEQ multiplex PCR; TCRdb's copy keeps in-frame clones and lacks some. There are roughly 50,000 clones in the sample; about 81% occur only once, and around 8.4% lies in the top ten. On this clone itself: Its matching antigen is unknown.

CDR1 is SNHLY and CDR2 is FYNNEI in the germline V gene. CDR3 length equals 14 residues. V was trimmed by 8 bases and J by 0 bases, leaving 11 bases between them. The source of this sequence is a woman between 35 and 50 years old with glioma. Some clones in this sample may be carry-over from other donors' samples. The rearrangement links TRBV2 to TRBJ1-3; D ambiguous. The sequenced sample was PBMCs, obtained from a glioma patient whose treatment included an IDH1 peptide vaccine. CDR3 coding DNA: TGTGCCAGCTCGACTCCTAGCTCTGGAAACACCATATATTTT. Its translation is CASSTPSSGNTIYF.